This T cell receptor beta chain stems from a study of blood T cell repertoires in COVID-19 (dated by TCRdb to the early 2020s). Looking at the study overall: Samples covering the acute and convalescent phases of COVID-19 were provided by collaborators in the United States, Italy and Spain. The material from the prospective study consisted of cDNA or gDNA derived from T cells, B-cell-depleted T cells, or PBMCs. The dataset comprised deeply sampled blood TCRbeta repertoires from subjects exposed to, actively infected with, or recovered from COVID-19. A freely available public database, intended as a resource for researchers studying the immune response to SARS-CoV-2, is where the repertoires were released. Samples were obtained from the ongoing ImmuneRACE study (first 160 participants) and from approximately 1,200 subjects provided by 6 global collaborators. Nearly every sample came with metadata listing a de-identified subject ID, COVID-19 status, age in years and sex. Where HLA class I and class II types were available, the types were taken from metadata supplied by the sample provider, not from assay-based typing. Here is what the overall study found, with its caveats: The quantity of clinical and demographic metadata differed by source and by participant and was supplied without curation.

Collaborating institutions collected whole blood in K2EDTA tubes following their own protocols. For TCRbeta analysis, collaborator samples were shipped as frozen whole blood, as isolated PBMCs, or as DNA extracted from either sample type. Via the germline V gene, CDR1 is SGHNT and CDR2 YENEEA. Reading from cysteine to phenylalanine, the CDR3 counts 19 amino acids. The entry retains the CDR3 DNA only, 57 bases that are in frame from base 1. The V end gives up 4 bases and the J end 0 bases, leaving 6 bases in the junction not matched to a gene. With respect to this clone: The target of this receptor is not known. One base away there is no much larger clone; base qualities are not given.

The immunoSEQ Assay, a bias-controlled multiplex PCR, was used to amplify TCRbeta CDR3 regions from genomic DNA. The original pipeline was this. Nucleated cell counts per sample were estimated from amplification of reference gene primers within the assay. To quantify the absolute abundance of each unique TCRbeta CDR3 rearrangement, sequence reads were collapsed and filtered. For each sample, productive Simpson clonality was calculated by taking the square root of Simpson's diversity index across productive rearrangements. The table was pulled from immuneACCESS by TCRdb, which kept in-frame rearrangements only. Such tables lose some clones; where checked, under half of the loss comes from unresolved V genes, and the rest has no known cause. V and J calls and clone size are copied from that table; D and trimming were computed from the DNA. Across this sample there are tens of thousands of clones, with about 90% seen only once. The ten largest clonotypes hold less than 3.5% of the sample.

Material for sequencing was peripheral blood. The V and J genes are TRBV11-3 and TRBJ2-2, with 15 bases in between that match TRBD2. The sequence derives from a woman aged 45-65 years with active or convalescent COVID-19. The nucleotide sequence reads as follows: TGTGCCAGCAGCTCAGGGACTAGCGGGGGGTTTTCGAACACCGGGGAGCTGTTTTTT. Its translation is CASSSGTSGGFSNTGELFF.